This T cell receptor (beta chain) was sequenced in a study of control samples from healthy donors and cancer patients. The repertoire was sequenced with immunoSEQ multiplex PCR; TCRdb's copy has only in-frame clones and lacks some. Of about 170,000 clones listed, 91% are singletons. In its sample, this clone was seen once. With 0 bases removed from V and 7 bases from J, the gap between germline ends came to 13 bases. CDR3 length equals 15 residues. Germline CDR1 LGHNT, CDR2 FRNRAP. The TCR sequence derives from a woman aged 25-40 years in good health. Sequencing was done on a sample of blood. J is TRBJ2-4 and V is TRBV12-5; D possibly uses TRBD1 or TRBD2 (6 bases each). The CDR3 reads CASGLVREGGNIQYF. The CDR3 region has the DNA TGTGCTAGTGGTTTGGTACGGGAAGGGGGGAACATTCAGTACTTC.